These 30 T cell receptor beta chains were all obtained from the same sample, sequenced in a study of blood T cells in healthy people across ages. The authors ran a second PCR of about 7 to 11 cycles using a sample-barcoded 5' primer and a J-beta primer mix. In TCRdb, the 5' RACE reads were re-called with MiXCR into one record per CDR3 protein. The sample has 630,000 or so distinct CDR3 sequences, approximately 30% seen once; the top ten hold less than 20%. Specimen: blood. Every receptor here comes from a woman older than 75 in good health.

This clonotype was detected many times. The chain links TRBV20-1 to TRBJ2-7; a weak D match, TRBD2 (6 bases). CDR3 length: 12 amino acids. Trimming took off 8 bases at V and 1 base at J, with 12 bases between the two ends. From germline, CDR1 is DFQATT and CDR2 SNEGSKA (reference sequence). The chain's CDR3 is CSPRGESYEQYF. In DNA, the CDR3 is TGCAGTCCGCGGGGAGAATCCTACGAGCAGTACTTC.

The chain combines TRBV7-8 with TRBJ1-1; D gene ambiguous. Looked up from germline, CDR1 is SGHVS and CDR2 is FQNEAQ. The CDR3 is 16 amino acids. Trimming took off 5 bases at V and 3 bases at J, with 19 bases between the two ends. In nucleotides, the CDR3 is TGTGCCAGCAGCGTGAGGGAGACCGGGTTGTACACTGAAGCTTTCTTT. It yields the protein CASSVRETGLYTEAFF.

This clonotype was counted many times. The V call is TRBV20-1, the J call TRBJ2-5; D possibly uses TRBD1 or TRBD2 (5 bases each). With 1 base removed from V and 3 bases from J, the gap between germline ends came to 15 bases. Germline lookup yields CDR1 DFQATT and CDR2 SNEGSKA (reference sequence). The CDR3 is 15 amino acids. This CDR3 is CSARVPGPNKETQYF. The CDR3 nucleotides are TGCAGTGCTAGAGTTCCGGGGCCGAACAAAGAGACCCAGTACTTC.

This clonotype was found many times. A read error may be the cause here, since a much bigger clone is one base away. V usage is TRBV29-1 and J usage is TRBJ2-7; 9 positions match TRBD2. CDR3 size: 13 residues. The germline CDR1 and CDR2 sequences are SQVTM and ANQGSEA. V lost 4 bases to trimming and J lost 4 bases; unmatched junction nucleotides: 5. For the CDR3, the DNA is TGCAGCGTTGGAGCGGGGGGCCTTTACGAGCAGTACTTC. Translation gives CSVGAGGLYEQYF.

The chain employs TRBV7-9 and TRBJ1-6, with D possibly TRBD1 on 6 matching bases. Germline V lookup: CDR1 SEHNR, CDR2 FQNEAQ (reference sequence). With 3 bases removed from V and 10 bases from J, the gap between germline ends came to 13 bases. CDR3 length: 14 amino acids. Written as DNA, the CDR3 is TGTGCCAGCAGCTTGGTACAGGGAGGGTCACCCCTCCACTTT. It yields the protein CASSLVQGGSPLHF. Complete variable domain (other parts from reference TRBV7-9 and TRBJ1-6): DTGVSQNPRHKITKRGQNVTFRCDPISEHNRLYWYRQTLGQGPEFLTYFQNEAQLEKSRLLSDRFSAERPKGSFSTLEIQRTEQGDSAMYLCASSLVQGGSPLHFGNGTRLTVT.

This clonotype came up a few times. The rearrangement uses TRBV4-1 and TRBJ2-1; 8 bases are shared with TRBD2. V was pared by 3 bases and J by 4 bases, with 8 bases of the junction left unmatched. Germline CDR1 reads MGHRA; CDR2 reads YSYEKL. The CDR3 runs to 16 residues. The CDR3, as DNA: TGCGCCAGCAGCCAGCCGGGACTAGAGAGATACAATGAGCAGTTCTTC. Translated, it gives CASSQPGLERYNEQFF.

This clonotype has at least ten counts. J is TRBJ2-7 and V is TRBV20-1; D may be TRBD1 (6 bases). Germline V gene lookup returns CDR1 DFQATT and CDR2 SNEGSKA (reference sequence). With 5 bases removed from V and 7 bases from J, the gap between germline ends came to 18 bases. This CDR3 comprises 13 residues. CDR3 bases: TGCAGTGCTTCGAACCTAGGGGGTAGGGAGCAGTACTTC. Translated: CSASNLGGREQYF.

V and J are TRBV7-9 and TRBJ2-7; 15 bases align to TRBD2. The assigned J gene may be wrong: the sequence end matches TRBJ2-5 better. The CDR3 extends over 17 amino acids. CDR1 is SEHNR, CDR2 FQNEAQ, per germline (reference sequence). The CDR3 DNA is TGTGCCAGCAGCTTGGGACTAGCGGGAGGAGGTCAAGAGACCCAGTACTTC. Encoded protein: CASSLGLAGGGQETQYF.

V and J are TRBV4-3 and TRBJ2-7; 12 bases line up with TRBD2. J gave up 5 bases and V 5 bases, and 7 bases lay outside the gene matches. The CDR3 runs to 15 residues. CDR1 is LGHNA, CDR2 YSLEER, per germline. CDR3 in amino acids: CASSSTSGGNHEQYF. CDR3 in DNA: TGCGCCAGCAGCAGTACTAGCGGGGGGAATCACGAGCAGTACTTC.

This clonotype was seen only a few times. V and J are TRBV7-2 and TRBJ1-4, with a possible D match to TRBD1 (5 bases). Between the trimmed V and J ends, which lost 2 bases and 0 bases, there was a span of 7 bases. The CDR3 consists of 15 residues. The V gene's germline CDR1 is SGHTA and CDR2 FQGNSA. CDR3 amino acids: CASSLIGATNEKLFF. CDR3 DNA: TGTGCCAGCAGCTTAATAGGGGCAACTAATGAAAAACTGTTTTTT.

The table lists this clonotype with many counts. The chain uses TRBV7-6 and TRBJ2-1; TRBD2 matches at 8 bases. CDR1 and CDR2 from the germline V gene are SGHVS and FNYEAQ. This CDR3 region has 14 residues. Losses at the gene ends were 3 bases for V and 8 bases for J; bases not matched to a gene: 6. CDR3 bases: TGTGCCAGCAGCTTGGCGGGGGGCATAGATGAGCAGTTCTTC. Translating gives CASSLAGGIDEQFF.

J is TRBJ2-4 and V is TRBV11-1; 9 bases align to TRBD1. With the DNA end fitting TRBJ2-7 better, the J assignment may be wrong. Germline V lookup: CDR1 SGHAT, CDR2 FQDESV (reference sequence). The CDR3 covers 14 residues. In DNA form, the CDR3 reads TGTGCCAGCAGCCAATATAGGGACAGGGACGAGCAGTACTTC. It yields the protein CASSQYRDRDEQYF.

This clonotype was picked up a small number of times. V and J are TRBV9 and TRBJ1-4; D possibly corresponds to TRBD1 (5 bases). Germline CDR1 and CDR2: SGDLS and YYNGEE. The CDR3 has 17 residues. With 4 bases removed from V and 7 bases from J, the gap between germline ends came to 23 bases. The CDR3 reads CASSPHLRDGGGEKLFF. CDR3 in DNA: TGTGCCAGCAGCCCTCACCTACGGGACGGTGGGGGTGAAAAACTGTTTTTT. The full variable domain, its missing parts supplied by reference TRBV9 and TRBJ1-4, is DSGVTQTPKHLITATGQRVTLRCSPRSGDLSVYWYQQSLDQGLQFLIQYYNGEERAKGNILERFSAQQFPDLHSELNLSSLELGDSALYFCASSPHLRDGGGEKLFFGSGTQLSVL.

Comment on this clonotype: This may stem from a read error, because a much larger clone lies one nucleotide away. V is TRBV5-6 and J is TRBJ2-1; tentatively, D is TRBD1 (6 bases). Per germline, CDR1 SGHDT and CDR2 YYEEEE. The CDR3 is made up of 14 amino acids. The V and J ends lost 1 base and 9 bases respectively, with 14 bases between them. CDR3 region: CASSLRDTRVEQFF. CDR3 nucleotide sequence: TGTGCCAGCAGCTTGAGGGACACCCGGGTTGAGCAGTTCTTC.

A note on this clonotype: A much more abundant neighbour one base away suggests this may be a read error. The chain recombines TRBV4-2 with TRBJ2-5; TRBD2 agrees at 10 bases. Looked up from germline, CDR1 is LGHNA and CDR2 is YNFKEQ. The CDR3 consists of 16 residues. V lost 3 bases, J lost 9 bases, and 13 bases stayed unmatched. The CDR3 coding sequence is TGTGCCAGCAGCCATTCCAGCGGGGGGGCCATGGAGGCCCAGTACTTC. It codes for CASSHSSGGAMEAQYF.

The rearrangement joins TRBV29-1 to TRBJ2-1, with no clear D. This CDR3 spans 12 amino acids. Germline loops: CDR1 SQVTM, CDR2 ANQGSEA. V was trimmed by 1 base and J by 7 bases, leaving 8 bases between them. The CDR3 region has the DNA TGCAGCGTTGAAGGGCAGTTGAATGAGCAGTTCTTC. Protein product: CSVEGQLNEQFF.

This clonotype was recorded at least ten times. The J gene is TRBJ2-3, the V gene TRBV20-1; D not resolved. Germline CDR1 and CDR2: DFQATT and SNEGSKA (reference sequence). Trimming took 5 bases from V and 1 from J, leaving 13 bases between them. This CDR3 is 14 amino acids long. The CDR3 is CSASDTGRTDTQYF. The CDR3 region has the DNA TGCAGTGCTTCCGACACCGGGCGCACAGATACGCAGTATTTT.

Details on this clonotype: A read error is possible here, since a much larger clone lies one base away. This chain connects TRBV30 to TRBJ2-1, with 7 bases lining up with TRBD2. In germline, CDR1 is GTSNPN, CDR2 SVGIG (reference sequence). V was clipped by 0 bases and J by 7 bases; unmatched bases: 9. This CDR3 has 15 residues. The CDR3 DNA reads TGTGCCTGGAGTGTAGGAGGACGGGGAGGGAATGAGCAGTTCTTC. Its translation is CAWSVGGRGGNEQFF.

As to this clonotype: This may arise from a read error, as a much more abundant clone is one base away. The J gene is TRBJ2-5, the V gene TRBV30; 9 positions match TRBD2. The J call is in doubt because the DNA end fits TRBJ2-7 better. This CDR3 spans 16 amino acids. Per germline, CDR1 GTSNPN and CDR2 SVGIG (reference sequence). In DNA form, the CDR3 reads TGTGCCTGGAACGGGGCGGTAGCGGGGGCTTTAAGCGAGCAGTACTTC. As protein: CAWNGAVAGALSEQYF.

This clonotype has ten or more counts. The chain joins TRBV7-2 to TRBJ2-3; D possibly corresponds to TRBD1 (6 bases). This CDR3 spans 11 amino acids. V lost 7 bases and J lost 6, with 8 bases in between. Germline V gene lookup returns CDR1 SGHTA and CDR2 FQGNSA. The CDR3 DNA follows: TGTGCCAGCAACCAGGGGGATACGCAGTATTTT. This gives the protein CASNQGDTQYF.

This clonotype appeared many times. V and J are TRBV5-1 and TRBJ2-3; 10 nucleotides align to TRBD1. The V and J ends lost 7 bases and 2 bases, in that order; junction bases with no gene match: 7. This CDR3 spans 15 amino acids. CDR1 and CDR2 from the germline V gene are SGHRS and YFSETQ. The CDR3 coding sequence is TGCGCCAGCCGCCAGAGACAGGGGGCCACAGATACGCAGTATTTT. It specifies CASRQRQGATDTQYF.

CDR3 bases: TGTGCCAGCAGTGGCGGTAGAGAGCAGTACTTC. Translation: CASSGGREQYF. V and J are TRBV12-3 or TRBV12-4 and TRBJ2-7, with D hard to call. V shed 5 bases and J shed 7 bases, with 9 bases lying between them. CDR3 length equals 11 residues.

This clonotype was recorded many times. This chain joins TRBV5-4 and TRBJ2-1, with 9 bases aligning to TRBD2. CDR1 SGHNT and CDR2 YYREEE come from the germline V gene (reference sequence). The CDR3 runs to 17 residues. J lost 0 bases, V lost 4 bases, and 8 bases had no gene match. The CDR3, as DNA: TGTGCCAGCAGCCCCCGGAGCGGGGGGCCCTCCTACAATGAGCAGTTCTTC. This translates into CASSPRSGGPSYNEQFF. Variable domain in full (rest from reference TRBV5-4 and TRBJ2-1): ETGVTQSPTHLIKTRGQQVTLRCSSQSGHNTVSWYQQALGQGPQFIFQYYREEENGRGNFPPRFSGLQFPNYSSELNVNALELDDSALYLCASSPRSGGPSYNEQFFGPGTRLTVL.

Only a few counts were recorded for this clonotype. This chain links TRBV6-1 with TRBJ1-5; tentative D call: TRBD1 (5 bases). Trimming shortened V by 7 bases and J by 6 bases, and 19 bases separated the two germline ends. The germline V gene has CDR1 MNHNS and CDR2 SASEGT. The CDR3 contains 15 residues. CDR3 sequence (DNA): TGTGCCAGCACGGAAGACGGAGGGGTGGGTCAGCCCCAGCATTTT. This encodes CASTEDGGVGQPQHF.

In this sample, this clonotype turned up a few times. The chain's CDR3 is CASSLDLDTEAFF. The CDR3 DNA is TGTGCCAGCAGCTTAGATCTCGACACTGAAGCTTTCTTT. The chain employs TRBV11-2 and TRBJ1-1; D is unresolved. Trimming stripped 0 bases from V and 3 bases from J, with 5 bases between. This CDR3 comprises 13 residues. The germline V gene has CDR1 SGHAT and CDR2 FQNNGV.

Many counts were recorded for this clonotype. V and J are TRBV9 and TRBJ2-1; a possible D gene is TRBD1 (5 bases). Per the germline V gene, CDR1 is SGDLS and CDR2 is YYNGEE. The CDR3 extends over 15 amino acids. Trimming took 4 bases from V and 6 from J, leaving 17 bases between them. The CDR3: CASSPHPTGGNEQFF. The CDR3 DNA reads TGTGCCAGCAGCCCCCACCCAACAGGCGGCAATGAGCAGTTCTTC.

This clonotype was observed a few times. The chain is built from TRBV25-1 and TRBJ1-1, with D uncertain. The length of the CDR3 is 12 residues. The V and J ends lost 6 bases and 3 bases respectively, with 8 bases between them. Germline CDR1 is MGHDK and CDR2 is SYGVNS. The CDR3 loop is CASREGHTEAFF. CDR3 sequence (DNA): TGTGCCAGCAGAGAAGGGCACACTGAAGCTTTCTTT.

The chain is built from TRBV30 and TRBJ2-3; 10 bases are shared with TRBD1. The trim removed 2 bases at V and 1 base at J, leaving 6 bases unmatched. The CDR3 is 16 residues long. Per germline, CDR1 GTSNPN and CDR2 SVGIG (reference sequence). The CDR3 DNA reads as TGTGCCTGGAGTTTCGTCGGACAGGGGGGCACAGATACGCAGTATTTT. It is translated as CAWSFVGQGGTDTQYF.

In this sample, this clonotype turned up a few times. Given a much more abundant clone one base away, this may be a read error. The chain employs TRBV25-1 and TRBJ2-3; 7 nucleotides match TRBD1. The CDR3 contains 14 residues. The germline CDR1 and CDR2 sequences are MGHDK and SYGVNS. V lost 7 bases, J lost 4 bases, and 8 bases stayed unmatched. This CDR3 is CASKEGDSADTQYF. Written as DNA, the CDR3 is TGTGCCAGCAAAGAGGGGGACAGCGCAGATACGCAGTATTTT.

Note on this clonotype: A much larger clone is a single base away; this may be a read error. The CDR3 sequence: CAGSVGQGFTDTQYF. CDR3 DNA: TGTGCCGGCAGCGTGGGACAGGGATTCACAGATACGCAGTATTTT. V gene TRBV9 combines with J gene TRBJ2-3, with 9 bases lining up with TRBD1. CDR1 is SGDLS, CDR2 YYNGEE, per germline. The CDR3 length is 15 residues.